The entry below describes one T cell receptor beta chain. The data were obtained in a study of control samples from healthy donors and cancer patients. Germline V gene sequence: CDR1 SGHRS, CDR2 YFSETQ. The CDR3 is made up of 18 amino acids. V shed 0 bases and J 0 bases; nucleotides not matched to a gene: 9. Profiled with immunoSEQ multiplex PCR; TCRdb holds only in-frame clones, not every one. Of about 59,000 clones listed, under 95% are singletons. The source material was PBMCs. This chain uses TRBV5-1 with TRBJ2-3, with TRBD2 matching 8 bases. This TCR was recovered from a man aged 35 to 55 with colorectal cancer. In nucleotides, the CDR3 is TGCGCCAGCAGCTTGGTAGTCGCACTAGCGGCTAGCACAGATACGCAGTATTTT. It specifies CASSLVVALAASTDTQYF. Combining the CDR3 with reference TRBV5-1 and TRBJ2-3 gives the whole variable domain KAGVTQTPRYLIKTRGQQVTLSCSPISGHRSVSWYQQTPGQGLQFLFEYFSETQRNKGNFPGRFSGRQFSNSRSEMNVSTLELGDSALYLCASSLVVALAASTDTQYFGPGTRLTVL.